The next 15 T cell receptor beta chains were all read from a single sample in a study of T cell responses to AZD1222 COVID-19 vaccine. Profiling relied on immunoSEQ multiplex PCR, and the TCRdb table lists in-frame clones only, not all of them. Of 90,000 to 120,000 clones listed, around nine tenths are singletons. The sequences come from peripheral blood, collected 28 days after the second dose of the MenACWY control vaccine. The receptors were gathered from an adult who received the MenACWY meningococcal vaccine as a control.

This clone was counted a single time. The chain couples TRBV4-1 to TRBJ2-7; 10 bases are a match to TRBD2. The trim removed 1 base at V and 1 base at J, leaving 1 base unmatched. CDR3 size: 15 residues. Germline loops: CDR1 MGHRA, CDR2 YSYEKL. The CDR3: CASSQGLAGSYEQYF. CDR3 bases: TGCGCCAGCAGCCAAGGACTAGCGGGTTCCTACGAGCAGTACTTC.

The CDR3 bases are TGCGCCAGCAGCTTGGCCCCGAGGAGCGGGGGGCAAGAGACCCAGTACTTC. As protein: CASSLAPRSGGQETQYF. The chain couples TRBV5-1 to TRBJ2-5; 9 nucleotides line up with TRBD2. The CDR3 sequence is 17 residues long. V shed 0 bases, J shed 2 bases, and the junction held 8 bases outside the gene matches. The germline gives CDR1 SGHRS, CDR2 YFSETQ.

This chain joins TRBV2 and TRBJ2-3; no definite D call. Germline CDR1 reads SNHLY; CDR2 reads FYNNEI. This CDR3 has 12 residues. V lost 5 bases, J lost 2 bases, and 5 bases lay in between. The CDR3 nucleotides are TGTGCCAGCAGTTTGTTCACAGATACGCAGTATTTT. Translated: CASSLFTDTQYF.

The CDR3 coding sequence is TGTGCCAGCAGCTTGGCTCCATGGGTTGGAGAAAAACTGTTTTTT. Protein sequence: CASSLAPWVGEKLFF. V is TRBV5-5 and J is TRBJ1-4, with D uncertain. V lost 0 bases and J 8 bases, leaving 14 bases between the germline ends. The germline V gene has CDR1 SGHKS and CDR2 YYEKEE (reference sequence). CDR3 size: 15 residues. The full variable domain, with the rest looked up from reference TRBV5-5 and TRBJ1-4, is DAGVTQSPTHLIKTRGQQVTLRCSPISGHKSVSWYQQVLGQGPQFIFQYYEKEERGRGNFPDRFSARQFPNYSSELNVNALLLGDSALYLCASSLAPWVGEKLFFGSGTQLSVL.

This clone has only a few counts. The rearrangement links TRBV5-6 to TRBJ2-2, with D maybe TRBD1 (5 bases). V was shortened by 4 bases and J by 6 bases, with 16 bases between the two germline ends. The germline V gene has CDR1 SGHDT and CDR2 YYEEEE. This CDR3 is built from 15 residues. The CDR3 DNA sequence: TGTGCCAGCAGCCCGTCAGCCTTAGGGGCCGGGGAGCTGTTTTTT. Protein product: CASSPSALGAGELFF.

The chain is built from TRBV7-2 and TRBJ1-5; D remains unclear. The CDR3 length is 14 residues. Trimming cost V 5 bases and J 4 bases, with 12 bases left between them. Germline V gene data show CDR1 as SGHTA and CDR2 as FQGNSA. The DNA of the CDR3 is TGTGCCAGCAGCCTACGCTTCGGTAATCAGCCCCAGCATTTT. Translated: CASSLRFGNQPQHF.

The chain couples TRBV15 to TRBJ2-6; D remains ambiguous. V was clipped by 1 base and J by 0 bases, with 10 bases between them. Germline lookup yields CDR1 LNHNV and CDR2 YYDKDF (reference sequence). The CDR3 has 17 amino acids. CDR3 protein: CATSRGRLSSGANVLTF. The CDR3 DNA reads as TGTGCCACCAGCAGAGGTAGACTTAGCTCTGGGGCCAACGTCCTGACTTTC.

There are a few counts of this clone. The V and J genes are TRBV3-1 (or the pseudogene TRBV3-2) and TRBJ2-7; D is uncertain. Trimming pared 1 base from V and 3 bases from J, leaving 4 bases between. Per the germline V gene, CDR1 is LGHDT and CDR2 is YNNKEL (reference sequence). The length of the CDR3 is 12 residues. Here the CDR3 reads CASSQVRYEQYF. CDR3 sequence (DNA): TGTGCCAGCAGCCAAGTTCGCTACGAGCAGTACTTC.

There are a few counts of this clone. The CDR3 here is CASSRGLGGYTF. The CDR3 region has the DNA TGTGCCAGCAGTAGGGGTTTGGGTGGCTACACCTTC. The chain employs TRBV28 and TRBJ1-2; TRBD1 is a possible D gene (5 bases). There are 12 residues in the CDR3. Looked up from germline, CDR1 is MDHEN and CDR2 is SYDVKM. V lost 5 bases and J 7 bases, leaving 11 bases between the germline ends.

The gene calls are TRBV18 and TRBJ2-3, with D perhaps TRBD1 or TRBD2 (5 bases each). V lost 3 bases to trimming and J lost 2 bases, with 12 bases between them. The CDR3 spans 15 residues. Germline CDR1 reads KGHSH; CDR2 reads LQKENI. This chain's CDR3 is CASSPNGASTDTQYF. CDR3 DNA: TGTGCCAGCTCACCCAACGGGGCATCCACAGATACGCAGTATTTT.

This clone was observed a single time. The genes are TRBV3-1 (or the pseudogene TRBV3-2) and TRBJ1-1; D remains unclear. The CDR3 runs 12 residues. Germline V lookup: CDR1 LGHDT, CDR2 YNNKEL (reference sequence). Between the trimmed V and J ends, which lost 4 bases and 8 bases, there was a span of 11 bases. The CDR3 spells CASSRLGGEAFF. For the CDR3, the DNA is TGTGCCAGCAGCCGCCTGGGAGGGGAAGCTTTCTTT.

In DNA, the CDR3 is TGTGCCATCAGTGAGTCGGACGGGGGGGACAATGAGCAGTTCTTC. Amino acids: CAISESDGGDNEQFF. J is TRBJ2-1 and V is TRBV10-3; 8 bases fit TRBD2. Germline V gives CDR1 ENHRY, CDR2 SYGVKD. The CDR3 runs to 15 residues. Losses at the gene ends were 0 bases for V and 5 bases for J; bases not matched to a gene: 3.

The chain has TRBV2 and TRBJ1-6; 7 bases match TRBD1. The CDR3 sequence is 15 residues long. Germline CDR1 is SNHLY and CDR2 is FYNNEI. The V gene end was trimmed by 4 bases and the J gene end by 5 bases; junction bases not matched to a gene: 5. This CDR3 reads CASSVLGTDNSPLHF. The CDR3 nucleotides are TGTGCCAGCAGTGTACTGGGGACAGATAATTCACCCCTCCACTTT.

The chain employs TRBV3-1 (or the pseudogene TRBV3-2) and TRBJ2-3, with 8 bases matching TRBD2. V was pared by 2 bases and J by 1 base, with 8 bases of the junction left unmatched. The length of the CDR3 is 17 residues. Germline loops: CDR1 LGHDT, CDR2 YNNKEL (reference sequence). The CDR3 nucleotides are TGTGCCAGCAGCCAACCCGGGGGACTAGGCCGCACAGATACGCAGTATTTT. Translation gives CASSQPGGLGRTDTQYF.

This chain connects TRBV15 to TRBJ2-1, with D perhaps matching TRBD2 (5 bases). Germline V lookup: CDR1 LNHNV, CDR2 YYDKDF (reference sequence). This CDR3 is 16 amino acids long. Trimming took off 1 base at V and 5 bases at J, with 15 bases between the two ends. The CDR3 loop reads CATSRVGAVKNNEQFF. Written as DNA, the CDR3 is TGTGCCACCAGCAGAGTAGGAGCGGTGAAGAACAATGAGCAGTTCTTC.